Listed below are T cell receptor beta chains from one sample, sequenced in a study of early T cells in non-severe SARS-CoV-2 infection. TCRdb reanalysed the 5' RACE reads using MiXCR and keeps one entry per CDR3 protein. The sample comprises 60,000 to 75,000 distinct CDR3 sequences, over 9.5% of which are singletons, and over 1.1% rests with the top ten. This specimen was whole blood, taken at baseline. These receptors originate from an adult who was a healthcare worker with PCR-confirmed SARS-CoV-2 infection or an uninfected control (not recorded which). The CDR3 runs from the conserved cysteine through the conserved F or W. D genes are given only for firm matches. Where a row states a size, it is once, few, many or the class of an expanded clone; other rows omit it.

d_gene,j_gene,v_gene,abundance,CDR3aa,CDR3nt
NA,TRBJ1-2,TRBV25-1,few,CASSEFSTNYGYTF,TGTGCCAGCAGTGAATTTAGTACTAACTATGGCTACACCTTC
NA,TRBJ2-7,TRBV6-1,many,CASSERGKGEQYF,TGTGCCAGCAGTGAACGGGGGAAAGGCGAGCAGTACTTC
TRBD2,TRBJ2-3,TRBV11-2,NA,CASSGRTSPDTQYF,TGTGCCAGCAGCGGCAGGACTAGCCCAGATACGCAGTATTTT
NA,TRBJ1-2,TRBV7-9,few,CASRTENDNYGYTF,TGTGCCAGCAGGACGGAAAACGATAACTATGGCTACACCTTC
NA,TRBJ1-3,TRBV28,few,CASSLRQIDSGNTIYF,TGTGCCAGCAGTTTGAGACAGATAGACTCTGGAAACACCATATATTTT
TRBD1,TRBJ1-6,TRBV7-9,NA,CASSPQGQATDSPLHF,TGTGCCAGCAGCCCCCAGGGACAGGCAACCGATTCACCCCTCCACTTT
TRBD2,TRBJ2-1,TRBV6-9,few,CASSYQASGNEQFF,TGTGCCAGCAGTTATCAAGCTAGCGGGAATGAGCAGTTCTTC
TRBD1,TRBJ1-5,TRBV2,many,CASSEVAGGDQPQHF,TGTGCCAGCAGTGAAGTAGCAGGGGGCGATCAGCCCCAGCATTTT
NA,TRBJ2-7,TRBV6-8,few,CASMKGLAEQYF,TGTGCCAGCATGAAGGGGCTGGCGGAGCAGTACTTC
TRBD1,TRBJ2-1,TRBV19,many,CASSIGGGAGNEQFF,TGTGCCAGTAGTATAGGAGGGGGCGCGGGCAATGAGCAGTTCTTC
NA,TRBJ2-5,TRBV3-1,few,CASSQGRLETQYF,TGTGCCAGCAGCCAAGGGCGGCTAGAGACCCAGTACTTC
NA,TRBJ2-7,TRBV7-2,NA,CASSPRHLSSYEQYF,TGTGCCAGCAGCCCCCGACACCTGAGCTCCTACGAGCAGTACTTC